This TCR beta chain originates from a study of blood T cell repertoires in COVID-19. Background on the study: Sources were T cells, B-cell-depleted T cells, or PBMCs; the material itself was cDNA or gDNA.

From germline, CDR1 is MNHEY and CDR2 SVGAGI. The V segment lost 0 bases and the J segment 4 bases; nucleotides outside the gene matches: 5. This CDR3 comprises 15 residues. Profiling relied on immunoSEQ multiplex PCR, and the TCRdb table lists in-frame clones only, not all of them. The sample consists of roughly 180,000 clones, 88% of them appearing once. Sequenced: peripheral blood. The chain combines TRBV6-5 with TRBJ1-1; TRBD1 matches at 7 bases. This receptor was identified in a man aged 65 to 79 with active or convalescent COVID-19. The CDR3 region has the DNA TGTGCCAGCAGTTACTCGCGACAGGGTTTCACTGAAGCTTTCTTT. Protein product: CASSYSRQGFTEAFF.